One and the same sample provided the 28 T cell receptor beta chains below, sequenced in a study of Tregs in tolerant kidney transplant recipients. Generated by immunoSEQ multiplex PCR, the TCRdb table keeps only in-frame clones and is missing some. The sample carries approximately 19,000 clones, about 71% recorded once. Their antigen targets remain unknown. Input material: Tregs from blood cultured with allogeneic cells. The origin of the receptors is a human donor in good health.

The genes are TRBV9 and TRBJ2-7, with D hard to call. The V end lost 0 bases, the J end lost 2 bases, and 15 bases lay between the germline ends. Looked up from germline, CDR1 is SGDLS and CDR2 is YYNGEE. The CDR3 is made up of 16 amino acids. For the CDR3, the DNA is TGTGCCAGCAGCGTAGCCCCCTCGGCTAGGACCTACGAGCAGTACTTC. As protein: CASSVAPSARTYEQYF.

The chain carries TRBV2 and TRBJ2-4, with D perhaps matching TRBD1 (5 bases). Deletions cut 4 bases from V and 9 bases from J, with 19 bases between. There are 15 residues in the CDR3. CDR1 and CDR2 from the germline V gene are SNHLY and FYNNEI. CDR3 sequence: CASSGSQGAVGIQYF. The CDR3 DNA sequence: TGTGCCAGCAGTGGGAGCCAAGGGGCGGTGGGCATTCAGTACTTC.

The chain couples TRBV5-1 to TRBJ2-3; the D is unclear. The CDR3 is 16 amino acids. CDR1 is SGHRS and CDR2 is YFSETQ in the germline V gene. Trimming stripped 0 bases from V and 0 bases from J, with 11 bases between. This chain's CDR3 is CASSLAGQRSTDTQYF. The CDR3 DNA is TGCGCCAGCAGCTTGGCCGGGCAAAGGAGCACAGATACGCAGTATTTT.

V is TRBV4-2 and J is TRBJ2-1; TRBD1 is a possible D gene (5 bases). CDR1 is LGHNA and CDR2 is YNFKEQ in the germline V gene. Trimming took 0 bases from V and 4 from J, leaving 19 bases between them. This CDR3 has 18 amino acids. The DNA for the CDR3 is TGTGCCAGCAGCCAAGATTTTCTGACAGCTAAAGGTTACAATGAGCAGTTCTTC. Translated: CASSQDFLTAKGYNEQFF.

This chain links TRBV11-2 with TRBJ2-3; 9 bases are shared with TRBD2. Trimming at V came to 4 bases and at J to 1 base, leaving 3 bases not matched to a gene. The CDR3 loop spans 15 amino acids. Germline-derived CDR1 and CDR2 are SGHAT and FQNNGV. The CDR3 loop reads CASSSTSGRTDTQYF. The CDR3 DNA reads TGTGCCAGCAGCTCGACTAGCGGACGCACAGATACGCAGTATTTT. The full variable domain, rest sourced from reference TRBV11-2 and TRBJ2-3, is EAGVAQSPRYKIIEKRQSVAFWCNPISGHATLYWYQQILGQGPKLLIQFQNNGVVDDSQLPKDRFSAERLKGVDSTLKIQPAKLEDSAVYLCASSSTSGRTDTQYFGPGTRLTVL.

This clone was seen only a few times. The rearrangement links TRBV9 to TRBJ2-7; the D is unclear. The CDR3 runs 14 residues. Germline V lookup: CDR1 SGDLS, CDR2 YYNGEE. Trimming removed 3 bases at V and 9 bases at J, with 19 bases between. The CDR3 reads CASSAGPPASWQYF. The CDR3 DNA sequence: TGTGCCAGCAGCGCCGGACCCCCCGCCTCCTGGCAGTACTTC.

The chain couples TRBV18 to TRBJ1-5; perhaps TRBD1 as D (5 bases). This CDR3 spans 16 amino acids. Germline assignment: CDR1 KGHSH and CDR2 LQKENI. Trimming left V 3 bases short and J 6 bases short, with 18 bases between. The CDR3 here is CASSPEGTGGSQPQHF. CDR3 in DNA: TGTGCCAGCTCACCCGAAGGAACAGGCGGGTCTCAGCCCCAGCATTTT.

The chain employs TRBV10-3 and TRBJ1-2, with D possibly TRBD1 on 6 matching bases. Trimming left V 2 bases short and J 4 bases short, with 14 bases between. The CDR3 runs 15 residues. In germline, CDR1 is ENHRY, CDR2 SYGVKD. The CDR3 DNA follows: TGTGCCATCAGTGAGCGCGGGGGGGCTAGCTATGGCTACACCTTC. Translated, it gives CAISERGGASYGYTF.

This clone came up a few times. The CDR3 DNA reads TGTGCCAGCTCACGGTTTGAGACAGGTATTGATCAGCCCCAGCATTTT. Protein: CASSRFETGIDQPQHF. The chain is built from TRBV18 and TRBJ1-5; tentatively, D is TRBD1 (6 bases). Between the trimmed V and J ends, which lost 4 bases and 5 bases, there was a span of 18 bases. This CDR3 region has 16 residues. The germline V gene has CDR1 KGHSH and CDR2 LQKENI.

The chain recombines TRBV18 with TRBJ2-7, with 7 bases that match TRBD1. J gave up 7 bases and V 5 bases, and 14 bases lay outside the gene matches. CDR1 and CDR2 (germline): KGHSH, LQKENI. The CDR3 spans 15 residues. CDR3 amino acids: CASSEGTARRREQYF. Written as DNA, the CDR3 is TGTGCCAGCTCAGAGGGGACAGCCCGGCGCCGGGAGCAGTACTTC.

This clone occurred a few times. The chain carries TRBV6-4 and TRBJ1-6; the D is unclear. Germline CDR1 is MRHNA and CDR2 is SNTAGT. This CDR3 has 16 amino acids. With 3 bases removed from V and 7 bases from J, the gap between germline ends came to 16 bases. CDR3 sequence (DNA): TGTGCCAGCAGTGAGTCTTTTCCCCGGAACAATTCACCCCTCCACTTT. Translating gives CASSESFPRNNSPLHF.

By sample fraction, this clone is medium-sized (0.01 to 0.1%). V gene TRBV5-4 combines with J gene TRBJ2-7; possible D gene TRBD1, 6 bases. The CDR3 is 12 residues long. The V and J ends lost 4 bases and 4 bases respectively, with 9 bases between them. The germline gives CDR1 SGHNT, CDR2 YYREEE (reference sequence). CDR3 DNA sequence: TGTGCCAGCAGCCTTGACAGGTACGAGCAGTACTTC. Amino acid sequence: CASSLDRYEQYF.

On this clone: Other DNA sequences in the same sample also yield this CDR3. This sequence joins TRBV4-1 and TRBJ2-2; 7 bases fit TRBD1. The germline V gene has CDR1 MGHRA and CDR2 YSYEKL. CDR3 size: 16 residues. The trim removed 0 bases at V and 9 bases at J, leaving 10 bases unmatched. The CDR3 sequence is CASSQDGTEGHRELFF. In DNA form, the CDR3 reads TGCGCCAGCAGCCAAGATGGGACAGAGGGTCACCGGGAGCTGTTTTTT.

This clone turned up a few times. This chain uses TRBV7-2 with TRBJ1-2, with D hard to call. There are 11 residues in the CDR3. The ends were cut back, 5 bases at V and 10 bases at J, with 11 bases in the middle. Looked up from germline, CDR1 is SGHTA and CDR2 is FQGNSA. The CDR3 sequence: CASSIRRTYTF. The DNA of the CDR3 is TGTGCCAGCAGCATAAGAAGGACCTACACCTTC.

The genes are TRBV5-4 and TRBJ2-3; D is perhaps TRBD1 or TRBD2 (5 bases each). CDR1 and CDR2 from the germline V gene are SGHNT and YYREEE (reference sequence). The CDR3 consists of 14 residues. Trimming removed 4 bases at V and 3 bases at J, with 12 bases between. The DNA for the CDR3 is TGTGCCAGCAGCGGGGGTACATGGACAGATACGCAGTATTTT. As protein: CASSGGTWTDTQYF.

This sequence joins TRBV2 and TRBJ2-3; D unclear. Trimming took 7 bases from V and 1 from J, leaving 9 bases between them. This CDR3 has 13 amino acids. CDR1 is SNHLY, CDR2 FYNNEI, per germline. The CDR3 nucleotides read TGTGCCAGCATGAGACAACGCACAGATACGCAGTATTTT. Translated, it gives CASMRQRTDTQYF.

V gene TRBV5-6 combines with J gene TRBJ2-3; 9 bases match TRBD2. The V gene's germline CDR1 is SGHDT and CDR2 YYEEEE. V was pared by 4 bases and J by 14 bases, with 8 bases of the junction left unmatched. CDR3 length: 12 amino acids. The CDR3 reads CASSGRLAAGYF. In DNA form, the CDR3 reads TGTGCCAGCAGCGGGAGACTAGCGGCGGGGTATTTT.

V is TRBV18 and J is TRBJ1-1, with 7 bases matching TRBD1. The CDR3 has 15 residues. With 4 bases clipped from V and 1 base from J, the junction kept 6 bases outside the gene matches. Germline assignment: CDR1 KGHSH and CDR2 LQKENI. As DNA, the CDR3 is TGTGCCAGCTCACGTGACAGGGTAGGGAACACTGAAGCTTTCTTT. This codes for CASSRDRVGNTEAFF.

The chain links TRBV5-8 to TRBJ2-7; D not resolved. Per the germline V gene, CDR1 is SGHTS and CDR2 is YDEGEE. The CDR3 is made up of 14 amino acids. With 0 bases removed from V and 2 bases from J, the gap between germline ends came to 9 bases. The CDR3 sequence: CASSLVGRAYEQYF. For the CDR3, the DNA is TGTGCCAGCAGCTTGGTGGGCAGAGCCTACGAGCAGTACTTC.

V is TRBV6-1 and J is TRBJ2-5; no clear D gene. CDR3 length: 11 residues. Trimming cost V 4 bases and J 4 bases, with 4 bases left between them. Per germline, CDR1 MNHNS and CDR2 SASEGT. CDR3 sequence (DNA): TGTGCCAGCAGTGGGTTAGAGACCCAGTACTTC. Translation gives CASSGLETQYF.

The genes are TRBV28 and TRBJ1-5, with D possibly being TRBD1 (5 bases). V lost 2 bases and J 7 bases, leaving 9 bases between the germline ends. The CDR3 is made up of 13 amino acids. Germline V CDR1 and CDR2: MDHEN, SYDVKM. CDR3 DNA sequence: TGTGCCAGCAGTTTACCAGGGAGCCAGCCCCAGCATTTT. This translates into CASSLPGSQPQHF.

This clone was counted only a few times. This chain connects TRBV6-5 to TRBJ1-5; D perhaps matches TRBD1 (5 bases). This CDR3 spans 15 amino acids. V dropped 3 bases and J dropped 3 bases, with 12 bases sitting between them. Germline values: CDR1 MNHEY, CDR2 SVGAGI. The CDR3 protein is CASSYMAGINQPQHF. The CDR3 nucleotides read TGTGCCAGCAGTTATATGGCAGGGATCAATCAGCCCCAGCATTTT.

V gene TRBV30 combines with J gene TRBJ1-2; TRBD1 is a possible D gene (5 bases). This CDR3 comprises 16 residues. Trimming left V 0 bases short and J 7 bases short, with 21 bases between. Germline CDR1 is GTSNPN and CDR2 is SVGIG (reference sequence). CDR3 in amino acids: CAWSVVGGLGVGGYTF. The CDR3 DNA sequence: TGTGCCTGGAGTGTTGTGGGCGGCCTGGGGGTGGGTGGCTACACCTTC. Complete variable domain (other parts from reference TRBV30 and TRBJ1-2): SQTIHQWPATLVQPVGSPLSLECTVEGTSNPNLYWYRQAAGRGLQLLFYSVGIGQISSEVPQNLSASRPQDRQFILSSKKLLLSDSGFYLCAWSVVGGLGVGGYTFGSGTRLTVV.

The rearrangement links TRBV7-9 to TRBJ2-7; possibly TRBD1 for D (6 bases). The V end lost 1 base, the J end lost 1 base, and 20 bases lay between the germline ends. The CDR3 is 18 residues long. Germline V gene lookup returns CDR1 SEHNR and CDR2 FQNEAQ (reference sequence). DNA of the CDR3: TGTGCCAGCAGCTTAGGGGGTCTAGGGGGAGATTGGTCCTACGAGCAGTACTTC. Amino acid sequence: CASSLGGLGGDWSYEQYF.

The chain links TRBV5-1 to TRBJ1-1; D may be TRBD1 (5 bases). There are 14 residues in the CDR3. Germline V gives CDR1 SGHRS, CDR2 YFSETQ. V shed 0 bases and J shed 4 bases, with 10 bases lying between them. The CDR3 nucleotides read TGCGCCAGCAGCTTGGCAGGGACGGTCACTGAAGCTTTCTTT. This translates into CASSLAGTVTEAFF.

V is TRBV4-1 and J is TRBJ1-6; 7 bases map to TRBD1. In germline, CDR1 is MGHRA, CDR2 YSYEKL. The CDR3 length is 15 residues. V shed 3 bases, J shed 7 bases, and the junction held 6 bases outside the gene matches. The CDR3 region is CASSHPDRRNSPLHF. The CDR3 DNA is TGCGCCAGCAGCCACCCGGACAGGAGAAATTCACCCCTCCACTTT.

The CDR3 loop is CASSQGLAGYNEQFF. The CDR3 coding sequence is TGTGCCAGCAGCCAGGGACTAGCGGGCTACAATGAGCAGTTCTTC. The chain couples TRBV7-6 to TRBJ2-1, with 12 bases lining up with TRBD2. Germline V CDR1 and CDR2: SGHVS, FNYEAQ. The CDR3 has 15 residues. J gave up 3 bases and V 5 bases, and 2 bases lay outside the gene matches.

This chain connects TRBV30 to TRBJ1-3; D call uncertain. Per germline, CDR1 GTSNPN and CDR2 SVGIG (reference sequence). This CDR3 spans 14 amino acids. Deletions cut 4 bases from V and 3 bases from J, with 13 bases between. CDR3 sequence reads: CAWKRKDLGNTIYF. The CDR3, as DNA: TGTGCCTGGAAGAGAAAGGACCTTGGAAACACCATATATTTT.